Listed here are 22 T cell receptor beta chains from one sample, sequenced in a study of T cell changes during pregnancy in multiple sclerosis. The assay was immunoSEQ multiplex PCR, and TCRdb's table has in-frame clones only and misses some. Among about 60,000 clones listed, 75% to 95% were seen once. The sample here was CD4+ T cells from peripheral blood mononuclear cells, taken after pregnancy. The receptors shown here come from a female donor in good health, enrolled as a control in a pregnancy study.

This clone was seen more than once but under ten times. The chain employs TRBV10-3 and TRBJ1-1; TRBD1 might be the D (6 bases). The CDR3 length is 15 residues. Germline CDR1 reads ENHRY; CDR2 reads SYGVKD. V dropped 4 bases and J dropped 1 base, with 13 bases sitting between them. CDR3 sequence reads: CAISGPTRGNTEAFF. CDR3 DNA sequence: TGTGCCATCAGTGGCCCTACCAGGGGGAACACTGAAGCTTTCTTT.

The V call is TRBV2, the J call TRBJ1-2; D may be TRBD1 (5 bases). The CDR3 has 12 residues. Trimming left V 4 bases short and J 4 bases short, with 7 bases between. CDR1 and CDR2 from the germline V gene are SNHLY and FYNNEI. This chain's CDR3 is CASSGGGYGYTF. As DNA, the CDR3 is TGTGCCAGCAGTGGGGGCGGCTATGGCTACACCTTC.

The chain recombines TRBV5-5 with TRBJ2-5; tentatively, D is TRBD1 (5 bases). CDR3 length: 14 residues. V was pared by 0 bases and J by 1 base, with 7 bases between. CDR1 is SGHKS and CDR2 is YYEKEE in the germline V gene (reference sequence). Here the CDR3 DNA reads TGTGCCAGCAGCTTGGCGACAGCCCAAGAGACCCAGTACTTC. This sequence encodes CASSLATAQETQYF.

The rearrangement links TRBV2 to TRBJ2-2; 8 bases fit TRBD1. This CDR3 comprises 15 residues. Germline CDR1 is SNHLY and CDR2 is FYNNEI. V shed 3 bases, J shed 4 bases, and the junction held 4 bases outside the gene matches. Written as DNA, the CDR3 is TGTGCCAGCAGTGACAGGGGGCTCGGCACCGGGGAGCTGTTTTTT. Translation gives CASSDRGLGTGELFF.

V is TRBV19 and J is TRBJ2-2, with 10 bases lining up with TRBD2. V dropped 3 bases and J dropped 6; count of bases not matched to a gene: 4. The CDR3 spans 15 residues. Germline CDR1 LNHDA, CDR2 SQIVND (reference sequence). CDR3 residues: CASSIIAGGAGELFF. The CDR3 nucleotides are TGTGCCAGTAGTATTATAGCGGGGGGCGCCGGGGAGCTGTTTTTT.

This clone was picked up a small number of times. V and J are TRBV6-1 and TRBJ2-5, with TRBD1 matching 8 bases. This CDR3 contains 14 residues. CDR1 MNHNS and CDR2 SASEGT come from the germline V gene. V was pared by 3 bases and J by 5 bases, with 5 bases of the junction left unmatched. CDR3 DNA: TGTGCCAGCAGTGATCGGACAGGGAGGGAGACCCAGTACTTC. It yields the protein CASSDRTGRETQYF.

The chain carries TRBV27 and TRBJ1-5, with TRBD1 matching over 10 bases. V gave up 4 bases and J gave up 5 bases; unmatched junction bases: 14. Germline V gives CDR1 MNHEY, CDR2 SMNVEV (reference sequence). The CDR3 covers 18 residues. This CDR3 reads CASSSGKTGGFFDQPQHF. In DNA, the CDR3 is TGTGCCAGCAGTTCGGGAAAGACAGGGGGCTTTTTCGATCAGCCCCAGCATTTT.

Many counts were recorded for this clone. The genes are TRBV5-4 and TRBJ2-2, with TRBD2 matching over 7 bases. V dropped 0 bases and J dropped 5; count of bases not matched to a gene: 10. CDR1 SGHNT and CDR2 YYREEE come from the germline V gene (reference sequence). CDR3 length equals 17 residues. This chain's CDR3 is CASSLAGLDLMTGELFF. The CDR3 bases are TGTGCCAGCAGCTTGGCCGGACTAGACCTTATGACCGGGGAGCTGTTTTTT. Based on the CDR3 plus reference TRBV5-4 and TRBJ2-2, the full variable domain is ETGVTQSPTHLIKTRGQQVTLRCSSQSGHNTVSWYQQALGQGPQFIFQYYREEENGRGNFPPRFSGLQFPNYSSELNVNALELDDSALYLCASSLAGLDLMTGELFFGEGSRLTVL.

The rearrangement joins TRBV9 to TRBJ2-7; 11 bases are shared with TRBD2. The V segment lost 0 bases and the J segment 3 bases; nucleotides outside the gene matches: 8. This CDR3 region has 17 residues. The germline CDR1 and CDR2 sequences are SGDLS and YYNGEE. CDR3 nucleotides: TGTGCCAGCAGCGTAGAGGCGACTAGCGGGGTCCTCTACGAGCAGTACTTC. This sequence encodes CASSVEATSGVLYEQYF.

The chain is built from TRBV7-3 and TRBJ2-5; perhaps TRBD1 as D (5 bases). Trimming removed 5 bases from V and 5 bases from J, with 15 bases in between. CDR1 and CDR2 from the germline V gene are SGHTA and FQGTGA. The CDR3 loop spans 14 amino acids. The CDR3 DNA sequence: TGTGCCAGCAGCCCTCGTGCCAACAGGGAGACCCAGTACTTC. It specifies CASSPRANRETQYF.

The chain uses TRBV5-6 and TRBJ2-1, with unresolved D. From germline, CDR1 is SGHDT and CDR2 YYEEEE. This CDR3 contains 14 residues. With 2 bases removed from V and 4 bases from J, the gap between germline ends came to 10 bases. CDR3 amino acids: CASSFIAVYNEQFF. Here the CDR3 DNA reads TGTGCCAGCAGCTTTATTGCAGTATACAATGAGCAGTTCTTC.

The V gene is TRBV30, the J gene TRBJ1-5; D is perhaps TRBD1 (5 bases). The V gene's germline CDR1 is GTSNPN and CDR2 SVGIG (reference sequence). With 0 bases removed from V and 5 bases from J, the gap between germline ends came to 11 bases. The CDR3 is 14 residues long. The CDR3 region has the DNA TGTGCCTGGAGTGTAATCAGGGAAGATCAGCCCCAGCATTTT. This codes for CAWSVIREDQPQHF.

The V call is TRBV6-6, the J call TRBJ2-1; 7 bases align to TRBD1. J lost 4 bases, V lost 5 bases, and 8 bases had no gene match. The CDR3 extends over 15 amino acids. The germline V gene has CDR1 MNHNY and CDR2 SVGAGI (reference sequence). CDR3 bases: TGTGCCAGCAGTCACCGGGACAGCAATTACAATGAGCAGTTCTTC. This translates into CASSHRDSNYNEQFF.

V usage is TRBV6-5 and J usage is TRBJ1-1, with 7 nucleotides matching TRBD1. Germline CDR1 is MNHEY and CDR2 is SVGAGI. This CDR3 is 12 amino acids long. The J segment lost 6 bases and the V segment lost 3 bases, leaving 1 base of the junction unmatched. The CDR3 region has the DNA TGTGCCAGCAGTTATCAGGGGGCTGAAGCTTTCTTT. Its translation is CASSYQGAEAFF.

The rearrangement uses TRBV29-1 and TRBJ1-1, with a weak D call TRBD1 (5 bases). Trimming took 6 bases from V and 1 from J, leaving 9 bases between them. The CDR3 is 12 residues long. The V gene's germline CDR1 is SQVTM and CDR2 ANQGSEA. The CDR3 loop is CSVAQGNTEAFF. For the CDR3, the DNA is TGCAGCGTCGCTCAGGGGAACACTGAAGCTTTCTTT. The full variable domain, its missing parts supplied by reference TRBV29-1 and TRBJ1-1, is SAVISQKPSRDICQRGTSLTIQCQVDSQVTMMFWYRQQPGQSLTLIATANQGSEATYESGFVIDKFPISRPNLTFSTLTVSNMSPEDSSIYLCSVAQGNTEAFFGQGTRLTVV.

The genes are TRBV11-3 and TRBJ1-2; 7 bases fit TRBD1. The J segment lost 7 bases and the V segment lost 5 bases, leaving 7 bases of the junction unmatched. The CDR3 loop spans 13 amino acids. In germline, CDR1 is SGHNT, CDR2 YENEEA. DNA for the CDR3: TGTGCCAGCAGCCGGGCAGGGGGAAGTGGCTACACCTTC. It codes for CASSRAGGSGYTF.

V is TRBV7-8 and J is TRBJ2-1; possibly TRBD2 for D (6 bases). Germline V gives CDR1 SGHVS, CDR2 FQNEAQ. There are 15 residues in the CDR3. V was cut by 0 bases and J by 3 bases, with 9 bases left in between. The DNA for the CDR3 is TGTGCCAGCAGCTTAGCGGGGGGTTACTACAATGAGCAGTTCTTC. Amino acid sequence: CASSLAGGYYNEQFF.

V is TRBV4-1 and J is TRBJ1-1; perhaps TRBD1 as D (6 bases). This CDR3 region has 15 residues. V lost 2 bases and J lost 1, with 11 bases in between. Germline loops: CDR1 MGHRA, CDR2 YSYEKL. CDR3 sequence reads: CASSQQDRQNTEAFF. The CDR3 DNA is TGCGCCAGCAGCCAACAGGACAGACAGAACACTGAAGCTTTCTTT.

This chain uses TRBV9 with TRBJ1-2; D gene ambiguous. The CDR3 has 18 residues. The V gene's germline CDR1 is SGDLS and CDR2 YYNGEE. With 4 bases removed from V and 8 bases from J, the gap between germline ends came to 30 bases. For the CDR3, the DNA is TGTGCCAGCAGCCTGTACCCAACCGGGGAAGGACTTCTCGGCGGCTACACCTTC. Encoded protein: CASSLYPTGEGLLGGYTF.

The sample holds one count of this clone. This chain uses TRBV30 with TRBJ2-1; 9 nucleotides line up with TRBD1. Germline trimming cut 5 bases from V and 7 bases from J; bases unmatched to any gene: 9. CDR3 length: 14 amino acids. Germline loops: CDR1 GTSNPN, CDR2 SVGIG (reference sequence). In DNA, the CDR3 is TGTGCCTGGGGGGACAGGGTATCTCGGAATGAGCAGTTCTTC. It translates to CAWGDRVSRNEQFF.

V and J are TRBV9 and TRBJ1-1; a possible D gene is TRBD1 (5 bases). Germline V gene lookup returns CDR1 SGDLS and CDR2 YYNGEE. CDR3 length equals 14 residues. The ends were cut back, 3 bases at V and 5 bases at J, with 14 bases in the middle. CDR3 amino acids: CASSATRQFTEAFF. In DNA, the CDR3 is TGTGCCAGCAGCGCAACGCGACAGTTTACTGAAGCTTTCTTT.

J is TRBJ2-3 and V is TRBV5-4; possible D gene TRBD2, 6 bases. Looked up from germline, CDR1 is SGHNT and CDR2 is YYREEE (reference sequence). The CDR3 runs to 15 residues. V was clipped by 2 bases and J by 2 bases, with 12 bases between them. CDR3 sequence: CASSLATSYTDTQYF. The CDR3 coding sequence is TGTGCCAGCAGCTTAGCAACTAGCTACACAGATACGCAGTATTTT.